Included here is one T cell receptor beta chain sequence, with context. The data derive from a study of identical twins. The junction had 5 bases not matched to a gene; V was cut back by 0 bases and J by 0 bases. CDR3 length: 18 residues. Germline CDR1 and CDR2: SGHAT and FQDESV (reference sequence). A single record per CDR3 protein comes from TCRdb applying MiXCR to the 5' RACE reads. The table records roughly 700,000 distinct CDR3 sequences, less than 10% of them present only once. Another study also made use of these data, one on yellow fever vaccine responses in identical twins.

The material sequenced was PBMCs. The chain recombines TRBV11-1 with TRBJ2-6, with TRBD2 matching over 7 bases. The TCR comes from a young woman in good health. The CDR3 region is CASSLAGRGTSGANVLTF. The CDR3 nucleotides read TGTGCCAGCAGCTTAGCCGGGCGGGGGACCTCTGGGGCCAACGTCCTGACTTTC.